This T cell receptor (beta chain) was found in a study of OX40 agonist ivuxolimab in advanced cancers. For the study at large: At about 82% male, the cohort had a mean age of approximately 60 years, ranging from about 20 to 90. Study-wide points: In general, CD8+ T cells held more expanded clones than CD4+ did, on average.

Worth noting for this clone: The antigen is not known.

Generated by immunoSEQ multiplex PCR, the TCRdb table keeps only in-frame clones and is missing some. The table lists about 79,000 clones, 88% of them singletons. The V gene end was trimmed by 5 bases and the J gene end by 7 bases; junction bases not matched to a gene: 9. Germline CDR1 reads MNHEY; CDR2 reads SMNVEV (reference sequence). The CDR3 is 16 amino acids. The gene calls are TRBV27 and TRBJ2-2; TRBD1 matches 11 bases. The material was CD4+ or CD8+ T cells sorted from blood, obtained in a trial of the OX40 agonist ivuxolimab. The clonotype was recovered from an adult with an advanced solid tumor such as melanoma, head and neck, liver or kidney cancer. The CDR3 DNA follows: TGTGCCAGCAGTCCGTGGACAGGGGGCAGAGGCGGGGAGCTGTTTTTT. Its translation is CASSPWTGGRGGELFF.